Detailed here is one TCR beta chain. Its antigen remains unknown. The PCR had 60 Vbeta and 13 Jbeta primers. Sequencing used immunoSEQ multiplex PCR; TCRdb keeps in-frame clones, though not all of them. Here the sample spans 110,000 or so clones, around 77% being singletons. The data belong to a study of cytomegalovirus exposure and HLA in healthy donors. Points from the study as a whole: In vitro data verified a few CMV-associated chains as specific for CMV antigens.

Sampled while nominally healthy, donors likely had unrecorded immune exposures. The CDR3 is 14 amino acids. Germline values: CDR1 MNHNY, CDR2 SVGAGI (reference sequence). Unmatched junction bases numbered 2, after V lost 2 bases and J lost 5 bases. The sequence was collected from a man aged 45-65 years in good health and CMV-seropositive. The chain links TRBV6-6 to TRBJ1-4; 7 nucleotides line up with TRBD1. The material sequenced was PBMCs. The CDR3 protein is CASSYRQGNEKLFF. CDR3 nucleotides: TGTGCCAGCAGTTACCGACAGGGAAATGAAAAACTGTTTTTT.